What follows is one TCR beta chain and its context. The data were taken from a study of blood T cell repertoires in COVID-19. Study-level background: Specimens from acute and convalescent COVID-19 originated in the United States, Italy and Spain. Sample material is recorded as cDNA or gDNA derived from T cells, B-cell-depleted T cells, or PBMCs.

As processed by the authors: Nucleated cell number was recorded as an estimate derived from reference gene primer amplification. Clones were read by immunoSEQ multiplex PCR, and TCRdb kept only the in-frame ones, dropping some. V, J and clone size were drawn from that table, and D and trimming were deduced from the DNA. The data contain fewer than 700,000 clones, about 89% of them seen just once; the ten biggest clones take up roughly 8%. Seattle-derived patients entered the study during active infection and were followed longitudinally. This TCR came from a woman in her forties or fifties with COVID-19, enrolled during active disease. The source material was peripheral blood.

The chain's CDR3 is CASSRGLDPNEQFF. CDR3 nucleotides: TGTGCCAGCAGTCGGGGACTAGATCCCAATGAGCAGTTCTTC. The chain recombines TRBV2 with TRBJ2-1; 8 positions agree with TRBD2. Germline trimming cut 5 bases from V and 6 bases from J; bases unmatched to any gene: 6. Germline V gene lookup returns CDR1 SNHLY and CDR2 FYNNEI. This CDR3 has 14 amino acids.